The 4 T cell receptor beta chains below come from one sample, sequenced in a study of liver allograft versus peripheral blood T cells. Study information: Transplanted-liver T cell receptor repertoires were compared with recipients' peripheral blood repertoires.

TCRdb re-derived calls from the reads in MiXCR, one entry per CDR3 protein. The sample carries about 9,600 distinct CDR3 sequences, roughly 15% recorded once. Source of these receptors: a human patient who had a liver transplant. The graft donor may be the source of some T cells.

Only a few counts were recorded for this clonotype. The chain is built from TRBV30 and TRBJ2-6, with 8 bases aligning to TRBD1. Germline-derived CDR1 and CDR2 are GTSNPN and SVGIG (reference sequence). The CDR3 has 21 residues. V trimming: 0 bases; J trimming: 0 bases; junction bases outside the gene matches: 16. DNA for the CDR3: TGTGCCTGGAGTGTGTCTAACATCCACAGGGGGAACCCCTCTGGGGCCAACGTCCTGACTTTC. Its translation: CAWSVSNIHRGNPSGANVLTF.

The V gene is TRBV20-1, the J gene TRBJ2-7, with 7 positions matching TRBD1. V dropped 3 bases and J dropped 7; count of bases not matched to a gene: 15. Germline V gene data show CDR1 as DFQATT and CDR2 as SNEGSKA (reference sequence). The length of the CDR3 is 15 residues. The CDR3 sequence is CSASQSGQATREQYF. For the CDR3, the DNA is TGCAGTGCTAGCCAATCAGGACAGGCTACGAGGGAGCAGTACTTC.

This clonotype was picked up a small number of times. The rearrangement uses TRBV4-1 and TRBJ1-2, with no clear D. V lost 1 base and J 7 bases, leaving 19 bases between the germline ends. This CDR3 is 16 amino acids long. Germline CDR1 reads MGHRA; CDR2 reads YSYEKL. CDR3 sequence reads: CASSQGSHMSGSGYTF. The CDR3 DNA follows: TGCGCCAGCAGCCAAGGGAGCCACATGTCAGGTAGTGGCTACACCTTC.

By proportion, this clonotype is medium-sized. The chain uses TRBV24-1 and TRBJ2-2, with 9 bases aligning to TRBD1. This CDR3 comprises 16 residues. Germline lookup yields CDR1 KGHDR and CDR2 SFDVKD. With V trimmed by 3 bases and J by 4 bases, 5 bases remained unmatched. The CDR3, as DNA: TGTGCCACCAGTGATCCCGGGACAGGGTTCACCGGGGAGCTGTTTTTT. Translated: CATSDPGTGFTGELFF.